The sequence of this TCR beta chain was determined in a study of T-cell memory formation after mild COVID-19. 5'RACE primed from the constant segment yielded TCR alpha and TCR beta cDNA libraries bearing sample barcodes and UMIs. TCRdb passed the 5' RACE reads through MiXCR, listing each CDR3 protein once. The sample lists about 340,000 distinct CDR3 sequences, around 13% occurring once. Study-level points and caveats: SARS-CoV-2 specificity of second-wave clones peaking day 37 was unconfirmed. Pre-infection memory held some responding clones, suggesting pre-existing cross-reactive T cells responded. CD4+ contracting clones lay mainly in CM and EM, CD8+ ones in EMRA.

Of note for this clonotype: What it recognizes is unknown.

CDR3 length equals 14 residues. V lost 6 bases, J lost 4 bases, and 13 bases lay in between. The origin of this receptor is a man in his late teens or twenties who had mild COVID-19 (a few samples of this study predate the infection). Cell type and time point are not known. Specimen: PBMCs or a T cell subset sorted from them (not recorded which). V usage is TRBV12-3 or TRBV12-4 and J usage is TRBJ1-3, with D tentatively TRBD1 (6 bases). The CDR3 is CASSPSGDGNTIYF. The CDR3 bases are TGTGCCAGCAGCCCCTCAGGGGACGGAAACACCATATATTTT.